This is a list of T cell receptor beta chains from one sample in a study of cytomegalovirus exposure and HLA in healthy donors. Clones were sequenced by immunoSEQ multiplex PCR, and TCRdb holds only the in-frame ones, with some missing. Altogether about 170,000 clones are present, around 78% being singletons, with the ten largest covering approximately 2.2%. Sequencing was carried out using PBMCs. The receptors stem from a woman in her twenties or thirties in good health and CMV-seropositive. Both conserved end residues are part of each CDR3. Each record gives: J gene, V gene, clone size, D gene, CDR3 protein, CDR3 DNA. The D gene is left open where the match is weak. Expanded clones get a size class; other rows say once, few or many, or leave the size out.

j_call: TRBJ1-1; v_call: TRBV2; clone_size: .; d_call: TRBD1; cdr3_aa: CASRRDRGAEAFF; cdr3_nt: TGTGCCAGCAGACGGGACAGGGGTGCTGAAGCTTTCTTT
j_call: TRBJ1-2; v_call: TRBV4-1; clone_size: once; d_call: .; cdr3_aa: CASSQAVFQVYGYTF; cdr3_nt: TGCGCCAGCAGCCAAGCAGTGTTTCAGGTCTATGGCTACACCTTC
j_call: TRBJ2-5; v_call: TRBV14; clone_size: .; d_call: TRBD2; cdr3_aa: CASSQGLGRVGETQYF; cdr3_nt: TGTGCCAGCAGCCAAGGGCTCGGGAGGGTCGGGGAGACCCAGTACTTC
j_call: TRBJ2-7; v_call: TRBV5-4; clone_size: .; d_call: TRBD1; cdr3_aa: CASSDWAPQGATYEQYF; cdr3_nt: TGTGCCAGCAGCGATTGGGCCCCGCAGGGGGCAACCTACGAGCAGTACTTC
j_call: TRBJ1-3; v_call: TRBV28; clone_size: .; d_call: .; cdr3_aa: CASSQPRSSSGNTIYF; cdr3_nt: TGTGCCAGCAGTCAACCCAGATCCAGCTCTGGAAACACCATATATTTT
j_call: TRBJ1-2; v_call: TRBV4-3; clone_size: few; d_call: .; cdr3_aa: CASSQDLQGGIYGYTF; cdr3_nt: TGCGCCAGCAGCCAAGATCTCCAGGGAGGAATCTATGGCTACACCTTC
j_call: TRBJ1-3; v_call: TRBV4-3; clone_size: .; d_call: TRBD1; cdr3_aa: CASSQDSTGAGNTIYF; cdr3_nt: TGCGCCAGCAGCCAAGATTCCACAGGGGCAGGGAACACCATATATTTT
j_call: TRBJ1-1; v_call: TRBV7-9; clone_size: few; d_call: .; cdr3_aa: CASSTMGANTEAFF; cdr3_nt: TGTGCCAGCAGCACTATGGGGGCGAACACTGAAGCTTTCTTT
j_call: TRBJ2-1; v_call: TRBV5-1; clone_size: .; d_call: .; cdr3_aa: CASSFQGTDEQFF; cdr3_nt: TGCGCCAGCAGCTTCCAGGGTACCGATGAGCAGTTCTTC
j_call: TRBJ1-2; v_call: TRBV19; clone_size: .; d_call: .; cdr3_aa: CASSPVGPYGYTF; cdr3_nt: TGTGCCAGTAGTCCGGTTGGGCCATATGGCTACACCTTC
j_call: TRBJ1-5; v_call: TRBV19; clone_size: .; d_call: .; cdr3_aa: CASSIKTLQGRSNQPQHF; cdr3_nt: TGTGCCAGTAGTATAAAGACACTACAGGGCCGGAGCAATCAGCCCCAGCATTTT
j_call: TRBJ1-4; v_call: TRBV29-1; clone_size: .; d_call: .; cdr3_aa: CSVEDMAGDEKLFF; cdr3_nt: TGCAGCGTTGAAGATATGGCAGGGGATGAAAAACTGTTTTTT
j_call: TRBJ1-5; v_call: TRBV19; clone_size: .; d_call: TRBD1; cdr3_aa: CASSNRDRGMRQPQHF; cdr3_nt: TGTGCCAGTAGTAACCGGGACAGGGGGATGAGGCAGCCCCAGCATTTT
j_call: TRBJ1-1; v_call: TRBV29-1; clone_size: .; d_call: .; cdr3_aa: CSVAFRAQGTEAFF; cdr3_nt: TGCAGCGTTGCTTTCAGGGCCCAGGGCACTGAAGCTTTCTTT
j_call: TRBJ1-2; v_call: TRBV6-1; clone_size: .; d_call: .; cdr3_aa: CASSPSGYTNYGYTF; cdr3_nt: TGTGCCAGCAGCCCCAGCGGTTACACAAACTATGGCTACACCTTC
j_call: TRBJ2-7; v_call: TRBV11-2; clone_size: .; d_call: TRBD2; cdr3_aa: CASSPGTSGRESYEQYF; cdr3_nt: TGTGCCAGCAGCCCGGGGACTAGCGGGAGAGAATCCTACGAGCAGTACTTC
j_call: TRBJ1-6; v_call: TRBV6-5; clone_size: .; d_call: .; cdr3_aa: CASRTGNSPLHF; cdr3_nt: TGTGCCAGCAGAACGGGTAATTCACCCCTCCACTTT
j_call: TRBJ2-1; v_call: TRBV4-3; clone_size: .; d_call: TRBD1; cdr3_aa: CASSNRQGAGEQFF; cdr3_nt: TGCGCCAGCAGCAACAGACAGGGGGCTGGTGAGCAGTTCTTC
j_call: TRBJ1-6; v_call: TRBV7-8; clone_size: .; d_call: .; cdr3_aa: CASSLANSVGSSYNSPLHF; cdr3_nt: TGTGCCAGCAGCTTAGCCAACAGTGTCGGAAGCTCCTATAATTCACCCCTCCACTTT
j_call: TRBJ1-4; v_call: TRBV27; clone_size: .; d_call: .; cdr3_aa: CASSPRGGLKKLFF; cdr3_nt: TGTGCCAGCAGTCCGCGTGGGGGGTTGAAAAAACTGTTTTTT
j_call: TRBJ2-3; v_call: TRBV27; clone_size: .; d_call: .; cdr3_aa: CASSLFPGGDTQYF; cdr3_nt: TGTGCCAGCAGTTTATTCCCTGGCGGGGATACGCAGTATTTT
j_call: TRBJ2-3; v_call: TRBV11-2; clone_size: .; d_call: .; cdr3_aa: CASSPGTPSANTQYF; cdr3_nt: TGTGCCAGCAGCCCAGGGACACCATCTGCAAATACGCAGTATTTT
j_call: TRBJ2-7; v_call: TRBV4-3; clone_size: .; d_call: .; cdr3_aa: CASSQGVGTSAYEQYF; cdr3_nt: TGCGCCAGCAGCCAAGGAGTTGGGACATCCGCCTACGAGCAGTACTTC
j_call: TRBJ1-1; v_call: TRBV7-8; clone_size: few; d_call: .; cdr3_aa: CASSATGFMNTEAFF; cdr3_nt: TGTGCCAGCAGCGCTACAGGATTCATGAACACTGAAGCTTTCTTT
j_call: TRBJ2-1; v_call: TRBV5-4; clone_size: .; d_call: TRBD1; cdr3_aa: CASSPGQRDEQFF; cdr3_nt: TGTGCCAGCAGCCCGGGACAGAGGGATGAGCAGTTCTTC
j_call: TRBJ1-1; v_call: TRBV27; clone_size: .; d_call: .; cdr3_aa: CASSFIWTGRDTEAFF; cdr3_nt: TGTGCCAGCAGTTTCATATGGACGGGAAGGGACACTGAAGCTTTCTTT
j_call: TRBJ1-4; v_call: TRBV4-1; clone_size: .; d_call: TRBD1; cdr3_aa: CASSPALQGGAEKLFF; cdr3_nt: TGCGCCAGCAGCCCAGCGCTACAGGGGGGGGCTGAAAAACTGTTTTTT
j_call: TRBJ1-1; v_call: TRBV28; clone_size: .; d_call: .; cdr3_aa: CASSSGFFTEAFF; cdr3_nt: TGTGCCAGCAGTTCGGGGTTCTTCACTGAAGCTTTCTTT
j_call: TRBJ2-6; v_call: TRBV14; clone_size: .; d_call: .; cdr3_aa: CASSPSANVLTF; cdr3_nt: TGTGCCAGCAGCCCCTCGGCCAACGTCCTGACTTTC
j_call: TRBJ2-3; v_call: TRBV6-4; clone_size: .; d_call: .; cdr3_aa: CASSVDGGGRDTQYF; cdr3_nt: TGTGCCAGCAGTGTAGACGGGGGAGGTAGAGATACGCAGTATTTT
j_call: TRBJ1-2; v_call: TRBV28; clone_size: .; d_call: TRBD1; cdr3_aa: CASSSPGQGADGYTF; cdr3_nt: TGTGCCAGCAGTTCCCCGGGACAGGGGGCAGATGGCTACACCTTC
j_call: TRBJ2-1; v_call: TRBV30; clone_size: .; d_call: .; cdr3_aa: CAWSPLRGVQNEQFF; cdr3_nt: TGTGCCTGGAGTCCCCTTCGAGGAGTGCAAAATGAGCAGTTCTTC
j_call: TRBJ2-1; v_call: TRBV7-2; clone_size: .; d_call: .; cdr3_aa: CASSSPFRGGNEQFF; cdr3_nt: TGTGCCAGCAGCTCCCCGTTTCGGGGTGGGAATGAGCAGTTCTTC
j_call: TRBJ2-7; v_call: TRBV5-6; clone_size: .; d_call: .; cdr3_aa: CASSRPTAREQYF; cdr3_nt: TGTGCCAGCAGCCGACCAACGGCGCGGGAGCAGTACTTC
j_call: TRBJ1-2; v_call: TRBV28; clone_size: .; d_call: .; cdr3_aa: CASSLGLGYTF; cdr3_nt: TGTGCCAGCAGTTTGGGACTTGGCTACACCTTC
j_call: TRBJ2-2; v_call: TRBV27; clone_size: .; d_call: TRBD2; cdr3_aa: CASSYSSGGAIGELFF; cdr3_nt: TGTGCCAGCAGTTACTCTAGCGGGGGGGCCATCGGGGAGCTGTTTTTT
j_call: TRBJ2-2; v_call: TRBV4-3; clone_size: .; d_call: TRBD1; cdr3_aa: CASSHPTGQGRTGELFF; cdr3_nt: TGCGCCAGCAGCCACCCCACCGGACAGGGGCGCACCGGGGAGCTGTTTTTT
j_call: TRBJ1-5; v_call: TRBV27; clone_size: .; d_call: TRBD1; cdr3_aa: CASSLSGDRANNQPQHF; cdr3_nt: TGTGCCAGCAGTTTATCGGGAGACAGGGCGAACAATCAGCCCCAGCATTTT
j_call: TRBJ2-2; v_call: TRBV7-2; clone_size: .; d_call: TRBD1; cdr3_aa: CASSSWDRGAGELFF; cdr3_nt: TGTGCCAGCAGCTCCTGGGACAGGGGGGCCGGGGAGCTGTTTTTT
j_call: TRBJ2-1; v_call: TRBV2; clone_size: once; d_call: .; cdr3_aa: CASSEALPGYNEQFF; cdr3_nt: TGTGCCAGCAGTGAAGCGCTTCCAGGGTACAATGAGCAGTTCTTC
j_call: TRBJ1-2; v_call: TRBV29-1; clone_size: .; d_call: TRBD1; cdr3_aa: CSVVGQGSWGYTF; cdr3_nt: TGCAGCGTAGTCGGACAGGGGTCGTGGGGCTACACCTTC
j_call: TRBJ2-3; v_call: TRBV11-2; clone_size: .; d_call: .; cdr3_aa: CASSQFRGSHVDTQYF; cdr3_nt: TGTGCCAGCAGCCAATTTCGAGGGAGTCACGTTGATACGCAGTATTTT
j_call: TRBJ2-3; v_call: TRBV9; clone_size: .; d_call: TRBD1; cdr3_aa: CASSVGAGGKYTQYF; cdr3_nt: TGTGCCAGCAGCGTAGGGGCAGGGGGCAAGTATACGCAGTATTTT
j_call: TRBJ1-1; v_call: TRBV5-4; clone_size: .; d_call: TRBD1; cdr3_aa: CASSPGRTGGNTEAFF; cdr3_nt: TGTGCCAGCAGCCCCGGGCGGACAGGAGGAAACACTGAAGCTTTCTTT
j_call: TRBJ2-3; v_call: TRBV7-2; clone_size: .; d_call: .; cdr3_aa: CASSLAVRGDTQYF; cdr3_nt: TGTGCCAGCAGCTTAGCGGTCCGGGGAGATACGCAGTATTTT
j_call: TRBJ2-6; v_call: TRBV21-1; clone_size: .; d_call: .; cdr3_aa: CASGRRLELVAF; cdr3_nt: TGTGCCAGCGGAAGAAGACTGGAGCTGGTTGCTTTC
j_call: TRBJ2-5; v_call: TRBV2; clone_size: once; d_call: TRBD1; cdr3_aa: CAGREQGYQYF; cdr3_nt: TGTGCCGGACGAGAACAGGGGTACCAGTACTTC
j_call: TRBJ2-7; v_call: TRBV7-9; clone_size: .; d_call: .; cdr3_aa: CSSSLLSEEQYF; cdr3_nt: TGTTCCAGCAGCTTATTGAGCGAAGAGCAGTACTTC
j_call: TRBJ2-6; v_call: TRBV28; clone_size: .; d_call: .; cdr3_aa: CASSLTGAGANVLTF; cdr3_nt: TGTGCCAGCAGTTTGACTGGGGCCGGGGCCAACGTCCTGACTTTC
j_call: TRBJ2-5; v_call: TRBV13; clone_size: .; d_call: TRBD2; cdr3_aa: CASSRREGRETQYF; cdr3_nt: TGTGCCAGCAGCCGACGGGAGGGCCGAGAGACCCAGTACTTC
j_call: TRBJ1-4; v_call: TRBV9; clone_size: .; d_call: .; cdr3_aa: CASSSDFRGGEKLFF; cdr3_nt: TGTGCCAGCAGCTCCGATTTTCGGGGGGGGGAAAAACTGTTTTTT
j_call: TRBJ2-1; v_call: TRBV7-9; clone_size: .; d_call: TRBD2; cdr3_aa: CASSLSAGVIEQFF; cdr3_nt: TGTGCCAGCAGCTTATCAGCGGGAGTTATTGAGCAGTTCTTC
j_call: TRBJ2-3; v_call: TRBV19; clone_size: .; d_call: .; cdr3_aa: CASGTMGDYADTQYF; cdr3_nt: TGTGCCAGTGGAACAATGGGAGACTACGCGGATACGCAGTATTTT
j_call: TRBJ1-1; v_call: TRBV4-3; clone_size: .; d_call: .; cdr3_aa: CASSQDWGHPGGVTEAFF; cdr3_nt: TGCGCCAGCAGCCAAGATTGGGGACACCCCGGAGGAGTTACTGAAGCTTTCTTT